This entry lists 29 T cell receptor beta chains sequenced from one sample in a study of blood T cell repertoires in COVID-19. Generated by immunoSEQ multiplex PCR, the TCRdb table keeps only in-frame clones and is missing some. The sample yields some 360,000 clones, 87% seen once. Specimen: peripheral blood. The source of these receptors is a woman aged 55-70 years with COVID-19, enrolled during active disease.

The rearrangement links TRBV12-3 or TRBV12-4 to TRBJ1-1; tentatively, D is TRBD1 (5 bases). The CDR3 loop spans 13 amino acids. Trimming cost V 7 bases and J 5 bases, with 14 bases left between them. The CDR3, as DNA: TGTGCCAGCACCCTACGGGGGAGGACTGAAGCTTTCTTT. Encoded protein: CASTLRGRTEAFF.

CDR3 coding DNA: TGTGCCAGTAGTCGGGATAGCCGAGTGTATGGCTACACCTTC. Translating gives CASSRDSRVYGYTF. This chain links TRBV19 with TRBJ1-2, with unresolved D. Trimming removed 5 bases from V and 5 bases from J, with 15 bases in between. The CDR3 is 14 amino acids. Germline CDR1 is LNHDA and CDR2 is SQIVND (reference sequence). The complete variable domain, with remaining parts taken from reference TRBV19 and TRBJ1-2, reads DGGITQSPKYLFRKEGQNVTLSCEQNLNHDAMYWYRQDPGQGLRLIYYSQIVNDFQKGDIAEGYSVSREKKESFPLTVTSAQKNPTAFYLCASSRDSRVYGYTFGSGTRLTVV.

CDR3 sequence reads: CATTGTTNTGELFF. DNA of the CDR3: TGTGCCACCACCGGGACAACTAACACCGGGGAGCTGTTTTTT. The J gene is TRBJ2-2, the V gene TRBV28, with D possibly TRBD1 on 6 matching bases. Deletions cut 10 bases from V and 2 bases from J, with 14 bases between. This CDR3 has 14 amino acids. Germline V CDR1 and CDR2: MDHEN, SYDVKM.

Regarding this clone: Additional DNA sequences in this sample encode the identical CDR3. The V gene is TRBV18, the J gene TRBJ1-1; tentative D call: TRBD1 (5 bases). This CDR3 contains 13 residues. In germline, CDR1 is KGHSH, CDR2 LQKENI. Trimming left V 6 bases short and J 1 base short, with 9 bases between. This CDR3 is CASSGQGNTEAFF. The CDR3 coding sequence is TGTGCCAGCTCGGGCCAGGGGAACACTGAAGCTTTCTTT. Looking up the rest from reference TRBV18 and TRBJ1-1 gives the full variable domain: NAGVMQNPRHLVRRRGQEARLRCSPMKGHSHVYWYRQLPEEGLKFMVYLQKENIIDESGMPKERFSAEFPKEGPSILRIQQVVRGDSAAYFCASSGQGNTEAFFGQGTRLTVV.

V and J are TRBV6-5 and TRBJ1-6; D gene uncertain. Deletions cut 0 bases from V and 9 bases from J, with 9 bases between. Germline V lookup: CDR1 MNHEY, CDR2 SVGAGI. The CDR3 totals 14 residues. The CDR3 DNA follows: TGTGCCAGCAGTTACTCAGTCTCGGGTTCACCCCTCCACTTT. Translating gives CASSYSVSGSPLHF.

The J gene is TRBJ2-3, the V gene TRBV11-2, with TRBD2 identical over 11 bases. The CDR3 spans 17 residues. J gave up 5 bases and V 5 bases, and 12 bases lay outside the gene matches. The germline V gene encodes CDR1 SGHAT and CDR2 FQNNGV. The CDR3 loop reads CASSRNRGTSGRDTQYF. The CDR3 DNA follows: TGTGCCAGCAGCCGCAATCGGGGGACTAGCGGACGAGATACGCAGTATTTT.

The CDR3: CASSSRTSLNAEAFF. In nucleotides, the CDR3 is TGTGCCAGCAGCTCCCGGACAAGCCTAAATGCTGAAGCTTTCTTT. The chain couples TRBV7-9 to TRBJ1-1; a possible D gene is TRBD1 (5 bases). Trimming cost V 4 bases and J 6 bases, with 18 bases left between them. The CDR3 is 15 amino acids. From germline, CDR1 is SEHNR and CDR2 FQNEAQ (reference sequence).

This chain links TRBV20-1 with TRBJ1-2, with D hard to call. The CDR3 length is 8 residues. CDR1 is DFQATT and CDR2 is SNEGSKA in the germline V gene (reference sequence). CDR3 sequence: CRPEGYTF. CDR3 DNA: TGCAGGCCCGAGGGCTACACCTTC.

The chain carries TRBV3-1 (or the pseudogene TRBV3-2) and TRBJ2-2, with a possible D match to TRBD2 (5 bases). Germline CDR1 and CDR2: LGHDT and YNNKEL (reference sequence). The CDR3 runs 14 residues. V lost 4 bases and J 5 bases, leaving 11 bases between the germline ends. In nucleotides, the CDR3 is TGTGCCAGCAGCCTCAAGACGGGGACCGGGGAGCTGTTTTTT. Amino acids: CASSLKTGTGELFF.

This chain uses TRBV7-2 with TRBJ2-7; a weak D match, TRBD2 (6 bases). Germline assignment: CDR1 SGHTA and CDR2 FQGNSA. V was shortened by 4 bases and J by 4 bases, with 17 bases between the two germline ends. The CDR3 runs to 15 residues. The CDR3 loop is CASSWPPEGRYEQYF. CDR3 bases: TGTGCCAGCAGCTGGCCGCCGGAGGGGCGTTACGAGCAGTACTTC.

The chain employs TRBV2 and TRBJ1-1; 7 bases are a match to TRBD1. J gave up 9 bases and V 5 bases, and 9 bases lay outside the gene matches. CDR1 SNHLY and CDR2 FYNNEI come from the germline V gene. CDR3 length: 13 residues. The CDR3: CASSLQGGEKAFF. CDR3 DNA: TGTGCCAGCAGTCTCCAGGGGGGTGAAAAAGCTTTCTTT. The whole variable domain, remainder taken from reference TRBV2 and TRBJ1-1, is EPEVTQTPSHQVTQMGQEVILRCVPISNHLYFYWYRQILGQKVEFLVSFYNNEISEKSEIFDDQFSVERPDGSNFTLKIRSTKLEDSAMYFCASSLQGGEKAFFGQGTRLTVV.

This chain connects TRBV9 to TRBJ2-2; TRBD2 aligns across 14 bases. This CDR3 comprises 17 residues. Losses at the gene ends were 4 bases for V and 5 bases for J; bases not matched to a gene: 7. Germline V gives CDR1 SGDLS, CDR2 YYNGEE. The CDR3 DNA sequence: TGTGCCAGCAGCCTGACTAGCGGGGGGGCAAAGACCGGGGAGCTGTTTTTT. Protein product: CASSLTSGGAKTGELFF.

The CDR3 is CASSPPGRAYGYTF. The CDR3 region has the DNA TGTGCCAGCTCACCACCGGGGAGGGCCTATGGCTACACCTTC. The genes are TRBV18 and TRBJ1-2; D is ambiguous. V lost 0 bases to trimming and J lost 4 bases, with 9 bases between them. CDR3 length: 14 residues. Per the germline V gene, CDR1 is KGHSH and CDR2 is LQKENI.

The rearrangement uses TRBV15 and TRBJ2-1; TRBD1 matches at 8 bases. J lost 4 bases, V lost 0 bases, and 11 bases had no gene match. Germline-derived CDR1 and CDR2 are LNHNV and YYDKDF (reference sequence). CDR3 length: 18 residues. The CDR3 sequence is CATSRDLLPGQDYNEQFF. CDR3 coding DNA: TGTGCCACCAGCAGAGACCTTTTACCGGGACAGGATTACAATGAGCAGTTCTTC.

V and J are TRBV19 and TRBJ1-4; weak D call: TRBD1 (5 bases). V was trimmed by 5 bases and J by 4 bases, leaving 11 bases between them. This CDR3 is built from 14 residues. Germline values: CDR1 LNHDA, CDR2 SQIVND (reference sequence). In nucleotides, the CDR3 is TGTGCCAGTAGTCGCCGGGGGGTTAATGAAAAACTGTTTTTT. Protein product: CASSRRGVNEKLFF.

CDR3 coding DNA: TGTGCCAGCAGCCACACGGGACTAGCGGGGGCCTCCTACAATGAGCAGTTCTTC. The encoded protein is CASSHTGLAGASYNEQFF. The V gene is TRBV11-2, the J gene TRBJ2-1; the match to TRBD2 covers 14 bases. There are 18 residues in the CDR3. Germline loops: CDR1 SGHAT, CDR2 FQNNGV. V lost 5 bases to trimming and J lost 0 bases; unmatched junction nucleotides: 6.

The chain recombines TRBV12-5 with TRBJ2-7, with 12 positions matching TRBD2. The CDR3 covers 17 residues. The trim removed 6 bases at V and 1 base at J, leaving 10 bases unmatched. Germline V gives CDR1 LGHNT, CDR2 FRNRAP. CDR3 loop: CASGPTSGGAISYEQYF. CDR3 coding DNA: TGTGCTAGTGGGCCGACTAGCGGGGGCGCAATTTCCTACGAGCAGTACTTC.

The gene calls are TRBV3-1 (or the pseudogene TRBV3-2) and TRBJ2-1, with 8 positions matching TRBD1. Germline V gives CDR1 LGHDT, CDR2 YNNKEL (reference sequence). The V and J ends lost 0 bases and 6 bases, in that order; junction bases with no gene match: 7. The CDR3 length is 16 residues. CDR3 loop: CASSQDWAGGLNEQFF. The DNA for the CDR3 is TGTGCCAGCAGCCAAGATTGGGCAGGGGGCCTCAATGAGCAGTTCTTC.

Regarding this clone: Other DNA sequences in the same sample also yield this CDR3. The CDR3 region has the DNA TGTGCCAGCAGGCCCGACAGGAACACTGAAGCTTTCTTT. Encoded protein: CASRPDRNTEAFF. The V call is TRBV2, the J call TRBJ1-1; D possibly corresponds to TRBD1 (5 bases). CDR1 SNHLY and CDR2 FYNNEI come from the germline V gene. V was trimmed by 6 bases and J by 1 base, leaving 9 bases between them. The CDR3 runs to 13 residues.

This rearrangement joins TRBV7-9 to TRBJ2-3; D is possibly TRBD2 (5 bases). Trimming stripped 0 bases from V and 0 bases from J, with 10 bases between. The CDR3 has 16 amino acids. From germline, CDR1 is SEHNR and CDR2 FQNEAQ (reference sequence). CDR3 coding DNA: TGTGCCAGCAGCTTAGCCGAGGGCTGGAGCACAGATACGCAGTATTTT. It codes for CASSLAEGWSTDTQYF.

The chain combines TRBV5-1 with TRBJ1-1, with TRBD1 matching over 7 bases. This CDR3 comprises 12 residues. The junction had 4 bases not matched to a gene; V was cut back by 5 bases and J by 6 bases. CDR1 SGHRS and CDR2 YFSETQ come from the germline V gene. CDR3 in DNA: TGCGCCAGCAGATACCAGGGGGCTGAAGCTTTCTTT. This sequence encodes CASRYQGAEAFF.

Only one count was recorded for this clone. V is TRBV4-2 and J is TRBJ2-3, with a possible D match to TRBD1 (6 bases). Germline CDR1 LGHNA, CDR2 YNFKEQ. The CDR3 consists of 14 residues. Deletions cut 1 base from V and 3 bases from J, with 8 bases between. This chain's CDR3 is CASSQAQGTDTQYF. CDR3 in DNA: TGTGCCAGCAGCCAAGCACAGGGTACAGATACGCAGTATTTT.

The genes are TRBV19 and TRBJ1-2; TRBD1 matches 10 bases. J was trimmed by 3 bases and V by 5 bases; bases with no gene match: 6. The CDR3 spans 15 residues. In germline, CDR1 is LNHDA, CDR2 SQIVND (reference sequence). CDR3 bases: TGTGCCAGTAGTCCGATGACAGGGGGCGACTATGGCTACACCTTC. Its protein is CASSPMTGGDYGYTF.

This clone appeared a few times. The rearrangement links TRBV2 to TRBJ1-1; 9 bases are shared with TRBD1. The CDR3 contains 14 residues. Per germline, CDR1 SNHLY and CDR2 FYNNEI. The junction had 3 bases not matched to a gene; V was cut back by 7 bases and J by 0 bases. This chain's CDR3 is CASNRGPMNTEAFF. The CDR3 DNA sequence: TGTGCCAGCAACAGGGGGCCTATGAACACTGAAGCTTTCTTT.

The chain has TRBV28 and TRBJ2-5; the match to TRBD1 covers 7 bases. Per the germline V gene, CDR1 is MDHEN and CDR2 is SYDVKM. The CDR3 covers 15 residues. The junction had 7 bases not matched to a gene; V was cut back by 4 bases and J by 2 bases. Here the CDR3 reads CASSYRQGGQETQYF. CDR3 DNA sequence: TGTGCCAGCAGTTACAGACAGGGTGGACAAGAGACCCAGTACTTC. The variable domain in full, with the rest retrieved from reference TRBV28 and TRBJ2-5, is DVKVTQSSRYLVKRTGEKVFLECVQDMDHENMFWYRQDPGLGLRLIYFSYDVKMKEKGDIPEGYSVSREKKERFSLILESASTNQTSMYLCASSYRQGGQETQYFGPGTRLLVL.

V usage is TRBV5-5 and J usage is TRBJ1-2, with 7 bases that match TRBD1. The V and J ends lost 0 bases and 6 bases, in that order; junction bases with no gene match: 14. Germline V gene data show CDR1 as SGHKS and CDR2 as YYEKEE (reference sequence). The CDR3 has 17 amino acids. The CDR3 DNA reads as TGTGCCAGCAGCTTGGCCGCGGTCAGGGGGAAGCCCCATGGCTACACCTTC. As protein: CASSLAAVRGKPHGYTF.

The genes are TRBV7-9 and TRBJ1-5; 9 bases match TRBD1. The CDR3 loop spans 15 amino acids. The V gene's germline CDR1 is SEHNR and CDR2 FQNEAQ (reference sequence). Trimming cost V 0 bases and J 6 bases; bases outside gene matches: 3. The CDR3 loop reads CASSLAGTGRQPQHF. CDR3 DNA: TGTGCCAGCAGCTTAGCCGGGACAGGGCGTCAGCCCCAGCATTTT. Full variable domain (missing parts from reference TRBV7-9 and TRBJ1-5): DTGVSQNPRHKITKRGQNVTFRCDPISEHNRLYWYRQTLGQGPEFLTYFQNEAQLEKSRLLSDRFSAERPKGSFSTLEIQRTEQGDSAMYLCASSLAGTGRQPQHFGDGTRLSIL.

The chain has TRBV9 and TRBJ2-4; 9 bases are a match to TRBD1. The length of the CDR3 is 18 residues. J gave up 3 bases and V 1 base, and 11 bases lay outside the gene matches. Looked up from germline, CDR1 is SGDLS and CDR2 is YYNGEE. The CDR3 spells CASSVTPGQGKGKNIQYF. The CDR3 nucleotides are TGTGCCAGCAGCGTAACGCCGGGACAGGGAAAAGGCAAAAACATTCAGTACTTC.

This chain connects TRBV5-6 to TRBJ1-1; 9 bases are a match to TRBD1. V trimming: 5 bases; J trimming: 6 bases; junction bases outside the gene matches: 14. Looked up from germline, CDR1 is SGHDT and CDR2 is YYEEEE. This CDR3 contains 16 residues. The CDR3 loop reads CASSYGTGQGVAEAFF. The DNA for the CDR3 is TGTGCCAGCAGTTATGGGACAGGGCAAGGGGTCGCTGAAGCTTTCTTT.